This TCR beta chain was observed in a study of OX40 agonist ivuxolimab in advanced cancers. Looking at the study overall: Among those enrolled, mean age was about 58 years (range about 20 to 79) and about 79% were male. Enrollees could have had prior anti-PD-1, anti-PD-L1 or anti-CTLA-4 therapy, which about 42% had received. Partial responses occurred in three patients (one hepatocellular carcinoma, two cutaneous melanoma). Study-wide findings and caveats: Low normalized T-cell clonal expansion was additionally recorded for some nonresponders.

The CDR3 sequence is 15 residues long. Per the germline V gene, CDR1 is SNHLY and CDR2 is FYNNEI. Unmatched junction bases numbered 1, after V lost 1 base and J lost 3 bases. As for this clone: Antigen unknown.

The assay was immunoSEQ multiplex PCR, and TCRdb's table has in-frame clones only and misses some. This repertoire shows 65,000 to 80,000 clones, over 90% found once; its top ten account for 6.2%. This chain connects TRBV2 to TRBJ2-2; TRBD2 aligns across 8 bases. This specimen consisted of CD4+ or CD8+ T cells sorted from blood, obtained in a trial of the OX40 agonist ivuxolimab. This sequence was found in an adult with an advanced solid tumor such as melanoma, head and neck, liver or kidney cancer. The CDR3 spells CASSEGTSHTGELFF. Here the CDR3 DNA reads TGTGCCAGCAGTGAAGGGACTAGCCACACCGGGGAGCTGTTTTTT.